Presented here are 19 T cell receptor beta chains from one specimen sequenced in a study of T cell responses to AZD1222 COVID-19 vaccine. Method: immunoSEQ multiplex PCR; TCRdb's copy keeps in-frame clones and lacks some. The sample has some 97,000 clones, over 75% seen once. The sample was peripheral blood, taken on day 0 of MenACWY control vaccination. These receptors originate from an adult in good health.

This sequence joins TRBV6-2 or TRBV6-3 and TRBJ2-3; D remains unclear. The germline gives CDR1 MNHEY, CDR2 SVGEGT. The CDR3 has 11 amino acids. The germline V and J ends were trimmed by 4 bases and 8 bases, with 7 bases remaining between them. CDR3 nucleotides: TGTGCCAGCAGTTCACGAGGTACGCAGTATTTT. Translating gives CASSSRGTQYF.

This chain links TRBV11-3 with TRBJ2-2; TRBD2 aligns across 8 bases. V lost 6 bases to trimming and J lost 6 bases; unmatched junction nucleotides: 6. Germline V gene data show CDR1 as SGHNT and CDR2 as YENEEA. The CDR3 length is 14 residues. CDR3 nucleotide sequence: TGTGCCAGCAGTCTGACTAGCGTTGCCGGGGAGCTGTTTTTT. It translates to CASSLTSVAGELFF.

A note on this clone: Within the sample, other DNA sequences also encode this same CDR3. The CDR3 sequence is CSAEAGELFF. CDR3 DNA sequence: TGCAGTGCTGAGGCGGGGGAGCTGTTTTTT. V and J are TRBV20-1 and TRBJ2-2; D unclear. Germline values: CDR1 DFQATT, CDR2 SNEGSKA (reference sequence). CDR3 length: 10 residues. Trimming stripped 5 bases from V and 8 bases from J, with 6 bases between.

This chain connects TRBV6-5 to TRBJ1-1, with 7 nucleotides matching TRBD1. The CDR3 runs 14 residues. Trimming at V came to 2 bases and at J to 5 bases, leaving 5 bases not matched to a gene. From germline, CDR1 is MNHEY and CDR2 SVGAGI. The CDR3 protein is CASSYAQGGTEAFF. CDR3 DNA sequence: TGTGCCAGCAGTTACGCCCAGGGGGGTACTGAAGCTTTCTTT.

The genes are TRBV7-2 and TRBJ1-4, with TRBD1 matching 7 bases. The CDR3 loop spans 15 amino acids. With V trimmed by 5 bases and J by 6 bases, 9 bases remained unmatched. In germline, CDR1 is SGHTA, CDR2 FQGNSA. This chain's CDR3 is CASSPIGGGDEKLFF. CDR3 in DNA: TGTGCCAGCAGCCCGATTGGAGGGGGCGATGAAAAACTGTTTTTT.

CDR3 in amino acids: CASKGGVLNTEAFF. CDR3 sequence (DNA): TGTGCCAGTAAGGGGGGAGTACTGAACACTGAAGCTTTCTTT. The genes are TRBV19 and TRBJ1-1; a weak D match, TRBD1 (6 bases). The CDR3 runs 14 residues. Trimming left V 7 bases short and J 0 bases short, with 12 bases between. The germline gives CDR1 LNHDA, CDR2 SQIVND (reference sequence).

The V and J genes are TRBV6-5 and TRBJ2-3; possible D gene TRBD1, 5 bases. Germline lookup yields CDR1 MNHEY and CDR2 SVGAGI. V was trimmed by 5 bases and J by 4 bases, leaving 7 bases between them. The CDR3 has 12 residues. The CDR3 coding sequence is TGTGCCAGCAGTAGGGGATCAGATACGCAGTATTTT. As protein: CASSRGSDTQYF.

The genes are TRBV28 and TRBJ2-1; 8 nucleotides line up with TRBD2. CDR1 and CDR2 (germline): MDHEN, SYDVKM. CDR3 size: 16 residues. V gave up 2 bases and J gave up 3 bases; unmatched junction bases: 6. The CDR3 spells CASSLQSGGNYNEQFF. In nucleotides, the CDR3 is TGTGCCAGCAGTTTACAATCGGGGGGGAACTACAATGAGCAGTTCTTC.

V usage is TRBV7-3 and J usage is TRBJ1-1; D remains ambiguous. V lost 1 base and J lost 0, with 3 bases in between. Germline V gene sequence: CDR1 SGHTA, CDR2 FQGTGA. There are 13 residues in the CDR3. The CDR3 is CASSLIMNTEAFF. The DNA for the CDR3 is TGTGCCAGCAGCTTAATTATGAACACTGAAGCTTTCTTT. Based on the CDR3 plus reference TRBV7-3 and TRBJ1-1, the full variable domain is GAGVSQTPSNKVTEKGKYVELRCDPISGHTALYWYRQSLGQGPEFLIYFQGTGAADDSGLPNDRFFAVRPEGSVSTLKIQRTERGDSAVYLCASSLIMNTEAFFGQGTRLTVV.

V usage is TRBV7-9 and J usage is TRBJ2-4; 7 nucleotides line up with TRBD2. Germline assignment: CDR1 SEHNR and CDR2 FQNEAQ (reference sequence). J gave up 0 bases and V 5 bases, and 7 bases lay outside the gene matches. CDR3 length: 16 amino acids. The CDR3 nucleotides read TGTGCCAGCAGCCCCGGGAGGAAGCTAGCCAAAAACATTCAGTACTTC. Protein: CASSPGRKLAKNIQYF.

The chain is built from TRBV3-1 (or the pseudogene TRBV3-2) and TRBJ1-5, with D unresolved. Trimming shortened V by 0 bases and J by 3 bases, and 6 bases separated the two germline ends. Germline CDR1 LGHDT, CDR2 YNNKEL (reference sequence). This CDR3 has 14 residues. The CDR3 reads CASSQDIANQPQHF. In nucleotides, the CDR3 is TGTGCCAGCAGCCAAGATATAGCCAATCAGCCCCAGCATTTT.

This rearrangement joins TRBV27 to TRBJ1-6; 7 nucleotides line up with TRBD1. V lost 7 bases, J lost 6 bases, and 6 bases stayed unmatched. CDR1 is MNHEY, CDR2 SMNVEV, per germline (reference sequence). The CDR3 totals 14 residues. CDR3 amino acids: CASNNRGVNSPLHF. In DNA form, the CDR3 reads TGTGCCAGCAATAACAGGGGCGTTAATTCACCCCTCCACTTT.

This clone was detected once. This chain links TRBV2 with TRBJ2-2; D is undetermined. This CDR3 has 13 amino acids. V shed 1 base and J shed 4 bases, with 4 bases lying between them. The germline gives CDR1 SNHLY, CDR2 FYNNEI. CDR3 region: CASSEGPTGELFF. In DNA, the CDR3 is TGTGCCAGCAGTGAAGGCCCCACCGGGGAGCTGTTTTTT. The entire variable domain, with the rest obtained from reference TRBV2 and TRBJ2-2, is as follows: EPEVTQTPSHQVTQMGQEVILRCVPISNHLYFYWYRQILGQKVEFLVSFYNNEISEKSEIFDDQFSVERPDGSNFTLKIRSTKLEDSAMYFCASSEGPTGELFFGEGSRLTVL.

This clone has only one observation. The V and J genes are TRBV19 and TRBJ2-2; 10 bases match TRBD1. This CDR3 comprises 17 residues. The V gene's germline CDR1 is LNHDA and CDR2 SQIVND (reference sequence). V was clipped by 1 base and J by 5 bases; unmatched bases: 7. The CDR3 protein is CASSIARGGQGTGELFF. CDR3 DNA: TGTGCCAGTAGTATAGCCCGAGGGGGACAGGGGACCGGGGAGCTGTTTTTT.

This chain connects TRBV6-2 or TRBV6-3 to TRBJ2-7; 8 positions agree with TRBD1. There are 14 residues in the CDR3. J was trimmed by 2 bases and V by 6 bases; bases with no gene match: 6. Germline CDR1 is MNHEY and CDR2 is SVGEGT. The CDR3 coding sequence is TGTGCCAGCAGCCCATCGGGACAGGCCTACGAGCAGTACTTC. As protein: CASSPSGQAYEQYF.

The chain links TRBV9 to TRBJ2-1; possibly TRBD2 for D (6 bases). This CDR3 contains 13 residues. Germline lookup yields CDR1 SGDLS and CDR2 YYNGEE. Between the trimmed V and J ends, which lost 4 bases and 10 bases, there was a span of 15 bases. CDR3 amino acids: CASSPGALGEQFF. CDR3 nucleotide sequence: TGTGCCAGCAGCCCGGGAGCGCTCGGGGAGCAGTTCTTC.

The CDR3 spells CAGRDRVGYNEQFF. DNA for the CDR3: TGTGCCGGAAGAGACAGGGTGGGCTACAATGAGCAGTTCTTC. J is TRBJ2-1 and V is TRBV6-5, with 7 bases identical to TRBD1. Germline V gene lookup returns CDR1 MNHEY and CDR2 SVGAGI. The CDR3 consists of 14 residues. V lost 11 bases, J lost 3 bases, and 10 bases stayed unmatched.

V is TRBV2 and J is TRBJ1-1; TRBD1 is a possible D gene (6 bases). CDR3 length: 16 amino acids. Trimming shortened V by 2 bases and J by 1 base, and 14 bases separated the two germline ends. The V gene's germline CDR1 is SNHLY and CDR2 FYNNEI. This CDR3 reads CASSETGGATNTEAFF. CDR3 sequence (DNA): TGTGCCAGCAGTGAAACTGGGGGGGCGACGAACACTGAAGCTTTCTTT. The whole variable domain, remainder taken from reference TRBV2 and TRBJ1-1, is EPEVTQTPSHQVTQMGQEVILRCVPISNHLYFYWYRQILGQKVEFLVSFYNNEISEKSEIFDDQFSVERPDGSNFTLKIRSTKLEDSAMYFCASSETGGATNTEAFFGQGTRLTVV.

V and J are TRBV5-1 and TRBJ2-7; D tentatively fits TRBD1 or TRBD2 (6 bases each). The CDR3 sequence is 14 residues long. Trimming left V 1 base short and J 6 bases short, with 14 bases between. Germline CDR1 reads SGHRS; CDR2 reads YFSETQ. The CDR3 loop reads CASSLSQGRSEQYF. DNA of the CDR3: TGCGCCAGCAGCTTGAGCCAGGGGAGGAGCGAGCAGTACTTC.